The rows below give T cell receptor beta chains drawn from one sample of a study of T cells after yellow fever vaccination. TCRdb re-called the 5' RACE reads through MiXCR, storing one row per CDR3 protein. The sample has roughly 150,000 distinct CDR3 sequences; approximately 7.7% are singletons. Sequencing was performed on CD4+ T cells sorted from PBMCs, taken 5 days after the yellow fever booster vaccination. These receptors were obtained from a man aged 25-45 years who received the YFV17D yellow fever vaccine. CDR3s include the opening cysteine and the closing phenylalanine or tryptophan. A D gene is named only where the DNA matches it firmly. Size is omitted from some rows. Given values are once, few, many or a class for expanded clones.

.	TRBJ2-2	many	TRBV7-9	CASSFLVNTGELFF	TGTGCCAGCAGCTTTCTGGTGAACACCGGGGAGCTGTTTTTT
.	TRBJ2-5	many	TRBV20-1	CSARRPSMETQYF	TGCAGTGCTAGACGGCCCAGCATGGAGACCCAGTACTTC
.	TRBJ2-3	many	TRBV3-1	CASSQQGKRDTDTQYF	TGTGCCAGCAGCCAACAGGGGAAGCGGGACACAGATACGCAGTATTTT
TRBD1	TRBJ1-2	many	TRBV20-1	CSAMITGGTNGYTF	TGCAGTGCTATGATAACAGGGGGCACTAATGGCTACACCTTC
.	TRBJ1-5	many	TRBV6-6	CASSYSDRSQHF	TGTGCCAGCAGTTATTCGGACAGAAGCCAGCATTTT
TRBD2	TRBJ2-3	many	TRBV12-3/TRBV12-4	CASSWLAGRDTQYF	TGTGCCAGCAGTTGGCTAGCGGGGAGGGATACGCAGTATTTT
.	TRBJ2-2	many	TRBV20-1	CSAPSAGAGNTGELFF	TGCAGTGCTCCCTCCGCCGGGGCTGGAAACACCGGGGAGCTGTTTTTT
.	TRBJ2-3	many	TRBV12-3/TRBV12-4	CASRRPETDTQYF	TGTGCCAGCAGACGACCCGAAACAGATACGCAGTATTTT
TRBD1	TRBJ2-1	few	TRBV5-4	CASSWDSNEQFF	TGTGCCAGCAGCTGGGACAGCAATGAGCAGTTCTTC
.	TRBJ1-2	.	TRBV12-3/TRBV12-4	CASRPDSPYGYTF	TGTGCCAGCAGGCCCGACAGTCCCTATGGCTACACCTTC
TRBD2	TRBJ2-3	.	TRBV12-3/TRBV12-4	CASSLPSGTGPDTQYF	TGTGCCAGCAGTTTACCTAGCGGGACCGGCCCAGATACGCAGTATTTT
.	TRBJ2-1	.	TRBV12-3/TRBV12-4	CASSGTYNEQFF	TGTGCCAGCAGCGGGACTTATAATGAGCAGTTCTTC
TRBD2	TRBJ2-5	many	TRBV5-1	CASSRGGTQETQYF	TGCGCCAGCAGCCGCGGGGGGACACAAGAGACCCAGTACTTC
.	TRBJ1-5	few	TRBV12-3/TRBV12-4	CASSQGGVGNQPQHF	TGTGCCAGCAGCCAAGGCGGGGTCGGGAATCAGCCCCAGCATTTT
TRBD2	TRBJ2-1	few	TRBV7-3	CASSLAGGDEQFF	TGTGCCAGCAGCTTAGCGGGAGGGGATGAGCAGTTCTTC
.	TRBJ2-1	many	TRBV20-1	CSAPGWVF	TGCAGTGCTCCCGGGTGGGTCTTC
TRBD1	TRBJ1-5	few	TRBV28	CASRSHRGRNQPQHF	TGTGCCAGCAGATCCCACAGGGGGAGAAATCAGCCCCAGCATTTT
TRBD1	TRBJ2-2	many	TRBV29-1	CSVSRQGAVSSTGELFF	TGCAGCGTTTCCCGGCAGGGGGCTGTTTCTAGCACCGGGGAGCTGTTTTTT
.	TRBJ2-7	many	TRBV11-2	CASSLDPGGLLAYEQYF	TGTGCCAGCAGCTTAGACCCTGGGGGTCTTTTGGCCTACGAGCAGTACTTC
.	TRBJ2-5	many	TRBV7-9	CADQRGETQYF	TGTGCCGATCAACGGGGGGAGACCCAGTACTTC
TRBD1	TRBJ1-1	many	TRBV7-9	CASSQGAGGWAFF	TGTGCCAGCAGCCAGGGGGCAGGGGGTTGGGCTTTCTTT
.	TRBJ2-1	many	TRBV29-1	CSARDTYNEQFF	TGCAGCGCCCGGGACACCTACAATGAGCAGTTCTTC
.	TRBJ2-2	.	TRBV5-4	CASRAAGTGVTGELFF	TGTGCCAGCAGGGCGGCCGGGACGGGAGTAACCGGGGAGCTGTTTTTT
.	TRBJ1-5	many	TRBV7-2	CASSPGDQPQHF	TGTGCCAGCAGTCCAGGGGATCAGCCCCAGCATTTT